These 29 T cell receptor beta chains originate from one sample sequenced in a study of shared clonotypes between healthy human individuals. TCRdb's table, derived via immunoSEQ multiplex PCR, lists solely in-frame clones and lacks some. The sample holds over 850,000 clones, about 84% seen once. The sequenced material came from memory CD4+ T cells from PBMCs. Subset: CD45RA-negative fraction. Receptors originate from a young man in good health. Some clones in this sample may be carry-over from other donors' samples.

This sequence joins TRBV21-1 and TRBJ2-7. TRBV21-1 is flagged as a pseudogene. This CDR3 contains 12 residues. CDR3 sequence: CASSANSYEQYF. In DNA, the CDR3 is TGTGCCAGCAGCGCCAACTCCTACGAGCAGTACTTC.

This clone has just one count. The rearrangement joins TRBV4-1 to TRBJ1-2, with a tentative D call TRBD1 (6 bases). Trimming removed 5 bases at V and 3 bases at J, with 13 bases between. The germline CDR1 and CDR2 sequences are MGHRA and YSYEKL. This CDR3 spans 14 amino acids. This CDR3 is CASSSVAGDYGYTF. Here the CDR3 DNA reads TGCGCCAGCAGCTCCGTGGCAGGGGACTATGGCTACACCTTC.

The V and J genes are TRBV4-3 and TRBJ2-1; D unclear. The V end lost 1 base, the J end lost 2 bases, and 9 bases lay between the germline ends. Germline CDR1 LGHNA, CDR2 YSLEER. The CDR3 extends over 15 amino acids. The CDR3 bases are TGCGCCAGCAGCCAAGTGATGGGCCCCTACAATGAGCAGTTCTTC. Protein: CASSQVMGPYNEQFF.

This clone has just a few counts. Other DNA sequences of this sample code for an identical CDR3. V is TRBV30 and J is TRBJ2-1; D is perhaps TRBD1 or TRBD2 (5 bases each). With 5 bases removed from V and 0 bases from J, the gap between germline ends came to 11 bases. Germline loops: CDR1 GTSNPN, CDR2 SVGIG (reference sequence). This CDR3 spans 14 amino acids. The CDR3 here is CAWRGPSSYNEQFF. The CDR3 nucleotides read TGTGCCTGGCGGGGCCCGAGCTCCTACAATGAGCAGTTCTTC.

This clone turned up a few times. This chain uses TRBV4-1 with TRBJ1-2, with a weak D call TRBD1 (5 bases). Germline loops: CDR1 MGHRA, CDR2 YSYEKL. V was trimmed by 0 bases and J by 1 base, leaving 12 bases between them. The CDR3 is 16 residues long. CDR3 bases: TGCGCCAGCAGCCAAGACCCCAGACAGAATAACTATGGCTACACCTTC. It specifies CASSQDPRQNNYGYTF.

The CDR3 loop is CASSVPGLAEPYEQYF. For the CDR3, the DNA is TGTGCCAGCAGCGTCCCGGGACTAGCGGAACCCTACGAGCAGTACTTC. The V gene is TRBV5-4, the J gene TRBJ2-7; 11 positions match TRBD2. Germline V gene data show CDR1 as SGHNT and CDR2 as YYREEE (reference sequence). This CDR3 contains 16 residues. V shed 4 bases and J 2 bases; nucleotides not matched to a gene: 8.

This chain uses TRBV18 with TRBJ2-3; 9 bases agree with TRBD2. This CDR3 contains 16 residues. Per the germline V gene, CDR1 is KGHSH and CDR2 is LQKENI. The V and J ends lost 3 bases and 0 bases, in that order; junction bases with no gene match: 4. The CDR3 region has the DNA TGTGCCAGCTCACCGACTAGCGGACTAAGCACAGATACGCAGTATTTT. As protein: CASSPTSGLSTDTQYF.

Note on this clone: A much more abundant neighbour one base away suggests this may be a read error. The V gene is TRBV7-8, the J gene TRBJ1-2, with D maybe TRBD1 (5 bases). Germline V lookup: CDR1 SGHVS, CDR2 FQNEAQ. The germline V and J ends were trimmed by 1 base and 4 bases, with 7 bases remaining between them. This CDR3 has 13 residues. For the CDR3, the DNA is TGTGCCAGCAGCTTAGGACAGATCTATGGCTACACCTTC. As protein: CASSLGQIYGYTF.

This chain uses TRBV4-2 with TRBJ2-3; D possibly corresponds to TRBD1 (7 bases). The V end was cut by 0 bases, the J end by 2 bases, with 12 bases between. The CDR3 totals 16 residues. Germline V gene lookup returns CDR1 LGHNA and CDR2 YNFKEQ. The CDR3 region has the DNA TGTGCCAGCAGCCAAGATGCGGGACAGACCACAGATACGCAGTATTTT. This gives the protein CASSQDAGQTTDTQYF.

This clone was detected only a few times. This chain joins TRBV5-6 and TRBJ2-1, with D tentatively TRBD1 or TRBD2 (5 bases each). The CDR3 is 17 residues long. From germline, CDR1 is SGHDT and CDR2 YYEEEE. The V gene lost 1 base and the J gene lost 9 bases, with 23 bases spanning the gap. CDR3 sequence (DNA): TGTGCCAGCAGCTTGAGTCCCGGGGCCCCCTCCTCAGGTGAGCAGTTCTTC. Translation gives CASSLSPGAPSSGEQFF.

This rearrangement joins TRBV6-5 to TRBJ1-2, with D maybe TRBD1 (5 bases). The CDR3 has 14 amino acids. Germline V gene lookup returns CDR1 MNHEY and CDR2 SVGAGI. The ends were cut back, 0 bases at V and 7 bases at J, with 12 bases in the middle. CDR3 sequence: CASSYSRRGPGYTF. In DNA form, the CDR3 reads TGTGCCAGCAGTTACTCGCGCCGGGGACCTGGCTACACCTTC.

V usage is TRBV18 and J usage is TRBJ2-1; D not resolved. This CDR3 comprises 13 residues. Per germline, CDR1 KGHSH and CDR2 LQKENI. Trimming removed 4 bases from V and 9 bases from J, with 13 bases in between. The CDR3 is CASSQDLAREQFF. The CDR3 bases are TGTGCCAGCTCACAGGACCTCGCTCGTGAGCAGTTCTTC. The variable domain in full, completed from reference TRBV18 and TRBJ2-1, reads NAGVMQNPRHLVRRRGQEARLRCSPMKGHSHVYWYRQLPEEGLKFMVYLQKENIIDESGMPKERFSAEFPKEGPSILRIQQVVRGDSAAYFCASSQDLAREQFFGPGTRLTVL.

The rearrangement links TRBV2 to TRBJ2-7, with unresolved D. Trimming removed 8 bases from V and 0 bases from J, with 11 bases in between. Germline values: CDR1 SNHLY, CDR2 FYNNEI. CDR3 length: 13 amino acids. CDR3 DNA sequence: TGTGCCAGCCGAGAGACGTACTCCTACGAGCAGTACTTC. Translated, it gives CASRETYSYEQYF.

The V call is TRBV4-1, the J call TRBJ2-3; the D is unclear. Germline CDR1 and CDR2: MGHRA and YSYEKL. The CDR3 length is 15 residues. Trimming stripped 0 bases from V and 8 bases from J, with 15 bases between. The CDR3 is CASSQDPGEAATQYF. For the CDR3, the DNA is TGCGCCAGCAGCCAAGATCCGGGCGAGGCGGCTACGCAGTATTTT.

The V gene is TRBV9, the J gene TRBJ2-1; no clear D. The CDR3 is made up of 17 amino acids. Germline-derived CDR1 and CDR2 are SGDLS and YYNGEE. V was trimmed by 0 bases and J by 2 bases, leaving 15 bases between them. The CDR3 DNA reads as TGTGCCAGCAGCGTAGAAGTAGGTGGGTATACCTACAATGAGCAGTTCTTC. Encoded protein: CASSVEVGGYTYNEQFF.

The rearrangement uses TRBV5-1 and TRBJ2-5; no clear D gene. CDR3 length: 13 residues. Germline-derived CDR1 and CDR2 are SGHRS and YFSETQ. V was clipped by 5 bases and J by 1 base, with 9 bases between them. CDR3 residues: CASSGGGQETQYF. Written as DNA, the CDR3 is TGCGCCAGCAGTGGTGGCGGCCAAGAGACCCAGTACTTC.

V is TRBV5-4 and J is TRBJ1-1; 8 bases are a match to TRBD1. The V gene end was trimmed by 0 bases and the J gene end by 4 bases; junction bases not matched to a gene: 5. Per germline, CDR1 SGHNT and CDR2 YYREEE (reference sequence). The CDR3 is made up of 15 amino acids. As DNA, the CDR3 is TGTGCCAGCAGCTTGGGGGGACAGGTGGGCACTGAAGCTTTCTTT. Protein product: CASSLGGQVGTEAFF.

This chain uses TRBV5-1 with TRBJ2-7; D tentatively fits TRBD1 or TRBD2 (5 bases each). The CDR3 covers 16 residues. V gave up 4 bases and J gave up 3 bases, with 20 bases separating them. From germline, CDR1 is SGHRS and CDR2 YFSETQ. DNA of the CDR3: TGCGCCAGCAGCCCTACGGGGCCTTCGACCCACTACGAGCAGTACTTC. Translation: CASSPTGPSTHYEQYF.

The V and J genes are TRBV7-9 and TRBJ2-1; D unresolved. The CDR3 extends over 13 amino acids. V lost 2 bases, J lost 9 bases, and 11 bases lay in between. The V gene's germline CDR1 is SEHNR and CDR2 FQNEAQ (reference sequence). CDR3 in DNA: TGTGCCAGCAGCTTAAGTCAGCTGGGTGAGCAGTTCTTC. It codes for CASSLSQLGEQFF.

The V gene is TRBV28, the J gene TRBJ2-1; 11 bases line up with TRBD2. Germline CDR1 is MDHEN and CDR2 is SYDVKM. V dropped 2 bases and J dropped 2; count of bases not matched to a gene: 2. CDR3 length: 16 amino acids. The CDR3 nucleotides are TGTGCCAGCAGTTTACGACTAGCGGGGACCTACAATGAGCAGTTCTTC. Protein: CASSLRLAGTYNEQFF.

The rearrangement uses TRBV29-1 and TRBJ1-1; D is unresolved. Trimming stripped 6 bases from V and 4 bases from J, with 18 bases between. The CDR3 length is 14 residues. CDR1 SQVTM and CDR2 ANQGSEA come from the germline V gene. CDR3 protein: CSVLGGEGSTEAFF. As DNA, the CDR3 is TGCAGCGTACTGGGCGGAGAGGGCAGCACTGAAGCTTTCTTT.

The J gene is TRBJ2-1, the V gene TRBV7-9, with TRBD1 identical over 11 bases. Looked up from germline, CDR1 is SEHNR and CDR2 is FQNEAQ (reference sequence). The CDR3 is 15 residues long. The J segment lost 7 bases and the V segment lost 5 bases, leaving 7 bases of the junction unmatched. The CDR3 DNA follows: TGTGCCAGCAGCCAACGGACAGGGGGCTTGAATGAGCAGTTCTTC. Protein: CASSQRTGGLNEQFF.

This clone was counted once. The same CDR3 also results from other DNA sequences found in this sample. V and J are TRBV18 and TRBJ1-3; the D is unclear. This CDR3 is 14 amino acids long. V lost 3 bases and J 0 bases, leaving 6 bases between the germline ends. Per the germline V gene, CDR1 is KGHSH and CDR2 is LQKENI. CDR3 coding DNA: TGTGCCAGCTCACCCGCATCCTCTGGAAACACCATATATTTT. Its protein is CASSPASSGNTIYF.

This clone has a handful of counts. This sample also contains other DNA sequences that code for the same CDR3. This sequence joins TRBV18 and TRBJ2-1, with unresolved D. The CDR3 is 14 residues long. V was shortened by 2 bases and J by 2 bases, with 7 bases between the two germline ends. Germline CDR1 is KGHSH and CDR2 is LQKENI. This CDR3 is CASSPGTAYNEQFF. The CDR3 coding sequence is TGTGCCAGCTCACCAGGCACGGCCTACAATGAGCAGTTCTTC.

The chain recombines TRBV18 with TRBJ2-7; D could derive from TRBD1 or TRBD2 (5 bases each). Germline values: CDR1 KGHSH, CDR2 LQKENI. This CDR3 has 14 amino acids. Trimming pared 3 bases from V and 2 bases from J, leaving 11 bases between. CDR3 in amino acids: CASSPPGTPYEQYF. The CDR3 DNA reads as TGTGCCAGCTCACCGCCGGGGACCCCCTACGAGCAGTACTTC. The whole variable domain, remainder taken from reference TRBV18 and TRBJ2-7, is NAGVMQNPRHLVRRRGQEARLRCSPMKGHSHVYWYRQLPEEGLKFMVYLQKENIIDESGMPKERFSAEFPKEGPSILRIQQVVRGDSAAYFCASSPPGTPYEQYFGPGTRLTVT.

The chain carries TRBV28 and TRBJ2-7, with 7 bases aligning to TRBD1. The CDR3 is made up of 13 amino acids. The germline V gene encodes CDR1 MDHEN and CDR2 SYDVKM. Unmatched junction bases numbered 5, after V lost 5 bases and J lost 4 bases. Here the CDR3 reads CASSIQQGYEQYF. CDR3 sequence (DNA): TGTGCCAGCAGTATTCAACAGGGGTACGAGCAGTACTTC.

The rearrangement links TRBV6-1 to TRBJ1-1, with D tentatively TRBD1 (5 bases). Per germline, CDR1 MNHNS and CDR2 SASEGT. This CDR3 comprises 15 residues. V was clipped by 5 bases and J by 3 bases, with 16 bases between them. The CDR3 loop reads CASSPTQVTYTEAFF. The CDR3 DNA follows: TGTGCCAGCAGTCCTACACAGGTAACATACACTGAAGCTTTCTTT.

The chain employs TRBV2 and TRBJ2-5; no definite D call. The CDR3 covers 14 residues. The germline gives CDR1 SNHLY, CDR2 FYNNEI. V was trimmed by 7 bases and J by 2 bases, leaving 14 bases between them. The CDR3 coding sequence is TGTGCCAGCACCCAATGGACGAATCAAGAGACCCAGTACTTC. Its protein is CASTQWTNQETQYF.

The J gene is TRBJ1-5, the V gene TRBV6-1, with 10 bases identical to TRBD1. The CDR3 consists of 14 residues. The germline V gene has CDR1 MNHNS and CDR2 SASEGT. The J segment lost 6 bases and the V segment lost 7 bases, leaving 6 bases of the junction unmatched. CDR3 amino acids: CASNMGQGFQPQHF. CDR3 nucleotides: TGTGCCAGCAACATGGGACAGGGGTTTCAGCCCCAGCATTTT.